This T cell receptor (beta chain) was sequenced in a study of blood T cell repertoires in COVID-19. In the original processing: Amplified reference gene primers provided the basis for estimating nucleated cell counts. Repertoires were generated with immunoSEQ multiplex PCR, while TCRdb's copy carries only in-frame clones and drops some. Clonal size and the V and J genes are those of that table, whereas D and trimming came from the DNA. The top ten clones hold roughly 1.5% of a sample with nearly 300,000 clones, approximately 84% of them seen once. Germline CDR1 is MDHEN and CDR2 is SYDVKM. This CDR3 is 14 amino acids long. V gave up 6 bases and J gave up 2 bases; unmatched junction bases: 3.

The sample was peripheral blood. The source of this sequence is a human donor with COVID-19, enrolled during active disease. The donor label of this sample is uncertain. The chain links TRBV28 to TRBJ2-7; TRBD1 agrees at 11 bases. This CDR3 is CASRTDRGPYEQYF. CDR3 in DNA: TGTGCCAGCAGGACGGACAGGGGGCCCTACGAGCAGTACTTC.